The 23 T cell receptor beta chains reported below all come from one sample, sequenced in a study of cytomegalovirus exposure and HLA in healthy donors. 13 Jbeta primers and 60 Vbeta primers were used for the PCR. Libraries were prepared by immunoSEQ multiplex PCR; TCRdb keeps only in-frame clonotypes and omits some of them. The table for this sample gives about 130,000 clones. The specimen sequenced was PBMCs. These receptors came from a woman in her fifties or sixties in good health and CMV-seronegative.

This chain joins TRBV6-6 and TRBJ1-1; no clear D. Germline assignment: CDR1 MNHNY and CDR2 SVGAGI (reference sequence). This CDR3 is built from 10 residues. Trimming shortened V by 6 bases and J by 6 bases, and 5 bases separated the two germline ends. The CDR3 protein is CASRQSEAFF. CDR3 sequence (DNA): TGTGCCAGCAGACAGTCTGAAGCTTTCTTT.

This sequence joins TRBV11-2 and TRBJ2-3; tentative D call: TRBD2 (6 bases). The V end was cut by 5 bases, the J end by 1 base, with 10 bases between. The CDR3 totals 14 residues. The germline gives CDR1 SGHAT, CDR2 FQNNGV. In nucleotides, the CDR3 is TGTGCCAGCAGCCGACTAGGGCGCACAGATACGCAGTATTTT. Translated: CASSRLGRTDTQYF.

This chain connects TRBV11-2 to TRBJ2-2; 9 nucleotides align to TRBD2. This CDR3 spans 16 amino acids. Germline CDR1 and CDR2: SGHAT and FQNNGV. Trimming took 9 bases from V and 3 from J; bases not matched to a gene: 11. This chain's CDR3 is CASSSGSLSYTGELFF. CDR3 coding DNA: TGTGCCAGTAGTAGCGGGAGTTTGTCGTACACCGGGGAGCTGTTTTTT.

The rearrangement uses TRBV5-1 and TRBJ2-2, with TRBD2 matching 8 bases. Germline lookup yields CDR1 SGHRS and CDR2 YFSETQ. The CDR3 spans 16 residues. Trimming cost V 0 bases and J 4 bases; bases outside gene matches: 5. The CDR3: CASSLGSGRLTGELFF. The CDR3 nucleotides read TGCGCCAGCAGCTTGGGAAGCGGGAGACTCACCGGGGAGCTGTTTTTT.

This rearrangement joins TRBV6-5 to TRBJ2-5; no firm D call. V lost 2 bases to trimming and J lost 2 bases, with 9 bases between them. Germline V gene data show CDR1 as MNHEY and CDR2 as SVGAGI. The CDR3 runs 14 residues. The CDR3 reads CASSYTPRQETQYF. CDR3 DNA sequence: TGTGCCAGCAGTTACACGCCCAGGCAAGAGACCCAGTACTTC.

This chain uses TRBV6-1 with TRBJ1-1; D is perhaps TRBD1 (5 bases). Germline V CDR1 and CDR2: MNHNS, SASEGT. Trimming shortened V by 5 bases and J by 9 bases, and 13 bases separated the two germline ends. The CDR3 sequence is 12 residues long. CDR3 sequence (DNA): TGTGCCAGCAGTATTGCTCAGGGTAAAGCTTTCTTT. The encoded protein is CASSIAQGKAFF.

This chain uses TRBV19 with TRBJ2-2; 11 bases are a match to TRBD2. Germline lookup yields CDR1 LNHDA and CDR2 SQIVND (reference sequence). Unmatched junction bases numbered 10, after V lost 3 bases and J lost 7 bases. This CDR3 is 17 amino acids long. The CDR3 DNA reads TGTGCCAGTAGTATGTCCCTAGCGGGAGGAATCCTCGGGGAGCTGTTTTTT. It is translated as CASSMSLAGGILGELFF.

The V call is TRBV6-6, the J call TRBJ2-2; possibly TRBD2 for D (5 bases). Germline loops: CDR1 MNHNY, CDR2 SVGAGI (reference sequence). Trimming took 6 bases from V and 0 from J, leaving 11 bases between them. The CDR3 runs 15 residues. This CDR3 is CASRGMDSNTGELFF. CDR3 in DNA: TGTGCCAGCAGAGGGATGGACTCGAACACCGGGGAGCTGTTTTTT.

This chain uses TRBV27 with TRBJ2-5; D remains unclear. The CDR3 runs to 13 residues. V was pared by 4 bases and J by 2 bases, with 8 bases between. In germline, CDR1 is MNHEY, CDR2 SMNVEV (reference sequence). CDR3 loop: CASSSTQQETQYF. The CDR3 DNA reads TGTGCCAGCAGTTCAACTCAACAAGAGACCCAGTACTTC.

Notes on this clone: The identical CDR3 is also encoded by other nucleotide sequences in the sample. The V call is TRBV7-9, the J call TRBJ1-4; 7 bases line up with TRBD1. In germline, CDR1 is SEHNR, CDR2 FQNEAQ (reference sequence). CDR3 size: 16 residues. J lost 11 bases, V lost 5 bases, and 17 bases had no gene match. The CDR3 sequence is CASSLTAGGGDGKLFF. The CDR3 nucleotides are TGTGCCAGCAGCCTAACGGCAGGGGGAGGCGATGGGAAACTGTTTTTT.

This chain uses TRBV28 with TRBJ2-7, with a weak D call TRBD1 (6 bases). The CDR3 covers 15 residues. V dropped 5 bases and J dropped 3 bases, with 17 bases sitting between them. CDR1 is MDHEN and CDR2 is SYDVKM in the germline V gene. The CDR3: CASSPRQVLGYEQYF. The CDR3 bases are TGTGCCAGCAGTCCCCGACAGGTTCTAGGCTACGAGCAGTACTTC.

The chain joins TRBV5-1 to TRBJ1-3; D may be TRBD1 (6 bases). This CDR3 has 14 residues. Germline CDR1 and CDR2: SGHRS and YFSETQ. V was clipped by 4 bases and J by 4 bases, with 12 bases between them. The CDR3 loop reads CASSPGTSGNTIYF. The CDR3, as DNA: TGCGCCAGCAGCCCTGGGACATCCGGAAACACCATATATTTT.

The V and J genes are TRBV5-1 and TRBJ1-3; 7 bases align to TRBD1. With 3 bases clipped from V and 8 bases from J, the junction kept 8 bases outside the gene matches. Germline CDR1 reads SGHRS; CDR2 reads YFSETQ. The CDR3 sequence is 14 residues long. In DNA form, the CDR3 reads TGCGCCAGCAGCTATGACAGGGCCGGGGACACCATATATTTT. Amino acids: CASSYDRAGDTIYF.

The V gene is TRBV30, the J gene TRBJ2-7, with TRBD1 identical over 9 bases. The CDR3 has 12 amino acids. The V gene end was trimmed by 4 bases and the J gene end by 4 bases; junction bases not matched to a gene: 2. Germline values: CDR1 GTSNPN, CDR2 SVGIG (reference sequence). CDR3: CAWNRGPYEQYF. The CDR3 DNA reads as TGTGCCTGGAACAGGGGGCCTTACGAGCAGTACTTC. Drawing the rest from reference TRBV30 and TRBJ2-7, the complete variable domain is SQTIHQWPATLVQPVGSPLSLECTVEGTSNPNLYWYRQAAGRGLQLLFYSVGIGQISSEVPQNLSASRPQDRQFILSSKKLLLSDSGFYLCAWNRGPYEQYFGPGTRLTVT.

The chain uses TRBV11-1 and TRBJ2-1, with 10 bases identical to TRBD2. V dropped 5 bases and J dropped 7; count of bases not matched to a gene: 11. CDR1 is SGHAT and CDR2 is FQDESV in the germline V gene (reference sequence). The CDR3 loop spans 16 amino acids. Here the CDR3 reads CASSLRTSGGGNEQFF. CDR3 coding DNA: TGTGCCAGCAGCCTACGGACTAGCGGAGGGGGAAATGAGCAGTTCTTC.

V and J are TRBV6-5 and TRBJ1-1; TRBD1 is a possible D gene (5 bases). Germline V gene lookup returns CDR1 MNHEY and CDR2 SVGAGI. The CDR3 runs to 14 residues. V shed 0 bases and J shed 5 bases, with 10 bases lying between them. CDR3 nucleotides: TGTGCCAGCAGTTACTCGCGGGGGGTAACTGAAGCTTTCTTT. Its protein is CASSYSRGVTEAFF.

The DNA for the CDR3 is TGTGCCAGCAGCCCGCTCGGATTTAGCGGGGGGGAGGGAGAGACCCAGTACTTC. Translation gives CASSPLGFSGGEGETQYF. V usage is TRBV7-2 and J usage is TRBJ2-5; TRBD2 matches at 11 bases. This CDR3 is 18 amino acids long. V was clipped by 5 bases and J by 4 bases; unmatched bases: 15. Germline V lookup: CDR1 SGHTA, CDR2 FQGNSA.

V and J are TRBV10-3 and TRBJ2-1; a possible D gene is TRBD2 (6 bases). This CDR3 has 15 residues. Trimming removed 2 bases at V and 12 bases at J, with 20 bases between. In germline, CDR1 is ENHRY, CDR2 SYGVKD. The CDR3 region is CAISEEGLSTTMQFF. The DNA of the CDR3 is TGTGCCATCAGTGAGGAGGGACTTTCTACTACAATGCAGTTCTTC.

CDR3 region: CASSLLPGSSEQFF. The CDR3 DNA sequence: TGTGCCAGCAGCTTACTACCAGGATCGAGTGAGCAGTTCTTC. The J gene is TRBJ2-1, the V gene TRBV7-3; no definite D call. The CDR3 loop spans 14 amino acids. Germline values: CDR1 SGHTA, CDR2 FQGTGA. The V and J ends lost 2 bases and 9 bases respectively, with 14 bases between them.

In the case of this clone: Other DNA variants within this sample encode the same CDR3. The chain is built from TRBV9 and TRBJ1-6; a weak D match, TRBD1 (5 bases). Trimming pared 4 bases from V and 9 bases from J, leaving 17 bases between. Germline assignment: CDR1 SGDLS and CDR2 YYNGEE. There are 15 residues in the CDR3. The CDR3 DNA reads as TGTGCCAGCAGCCCTCGGGGGGGGTTAGGTTCACCCCTCCACTTT. It is translated as CASSPRGGLGSPLHF.

The J gene is TRBJ2-3, the V gene TRBV28; 9 bases fit TRBD2. V was pared by 6 bases and J by 6 bases, with 1 base of the junction left unmatched. CDR1 is MDHEN and CDR2 is SYDVKM in the germline V gene. This CDR3 spans 12 amino acids. CDR3 in amino acids: CASSTSGDTQYF. CDR3 DNA sequence: TGTGCCAGCAGCACTAGCGGGGATACGCAGTATTTT.

V usage is TRBV19 and J usage is TRBJ1-1; D may be TRBD1 (5 bases). V was shortened by 3 bases and J by 0 bases, with 11 bases between the two germline ends. This CDR3 has 15 residues. Germline CDR1 LNHDA, CDR2 SQIVND (reference sequence). The CDR3 DNA reads TGTGCCAGTAGTATCCGCGGGGCATTGAACACTGAAGCTTTCTTT. It is translated as CASSIRGALNTEAFF.

The rearrangement uses TRBV6-5 and TRBJ2-5, with TRBD1 identical over 9 bases. The end of the DNA aligns better with TRBJ2-7, so the J call may be wrong. Germline CDR1 and CDR2: MNHEY and SVGAGI. The CDR3 totals 15 residues. As DNA, the CDR3 is TGTGCCAGCAGCCCAACAGGGGGCACCTCCTACGAGCAGTACTTC. Protein product: CASSPTGGTSYEQYF.